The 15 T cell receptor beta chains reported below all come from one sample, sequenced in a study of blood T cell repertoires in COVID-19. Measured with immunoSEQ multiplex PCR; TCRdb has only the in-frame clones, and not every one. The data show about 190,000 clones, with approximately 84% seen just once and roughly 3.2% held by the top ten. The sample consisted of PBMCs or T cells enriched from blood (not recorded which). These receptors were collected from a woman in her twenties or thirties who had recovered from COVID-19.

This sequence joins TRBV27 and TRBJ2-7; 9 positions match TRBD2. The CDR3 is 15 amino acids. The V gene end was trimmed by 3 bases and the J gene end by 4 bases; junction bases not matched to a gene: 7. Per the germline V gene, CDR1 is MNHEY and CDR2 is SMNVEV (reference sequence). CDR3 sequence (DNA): TGTGCCAGCAGTTTCTTGGCGGGAGGGCCGTACGAGCAGTACTTC. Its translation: CASSFLAGGPYEQYF.

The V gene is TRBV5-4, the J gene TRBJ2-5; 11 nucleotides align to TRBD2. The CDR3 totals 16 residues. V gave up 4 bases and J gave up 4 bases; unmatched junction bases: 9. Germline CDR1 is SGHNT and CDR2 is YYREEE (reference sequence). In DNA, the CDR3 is TGTGCCAGCAGCACTCTAGCGGGGGGCTCGGGAGAGACCCAGTACTTC. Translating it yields CASSTLAGGSGETQYF.

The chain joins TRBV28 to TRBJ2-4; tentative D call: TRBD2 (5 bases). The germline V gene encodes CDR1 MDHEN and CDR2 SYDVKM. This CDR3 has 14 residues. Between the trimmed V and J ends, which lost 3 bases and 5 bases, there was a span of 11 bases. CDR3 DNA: TGTGCCAGCAGTTTGGGGAGCTATCAAAACATTCAGTACTTC. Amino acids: CASSLGSYQNIQYF. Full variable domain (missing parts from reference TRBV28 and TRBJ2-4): DVKVTQSSRYLVKRTGEKVFLECVQDMDHENMFWYRQDPGLGLRLIYFSYDVKMKEKGDIPEGYSVSREKKERFSLILESASTNQTSMYLCASSLGSYQNIQYFGAGTRLSVL.

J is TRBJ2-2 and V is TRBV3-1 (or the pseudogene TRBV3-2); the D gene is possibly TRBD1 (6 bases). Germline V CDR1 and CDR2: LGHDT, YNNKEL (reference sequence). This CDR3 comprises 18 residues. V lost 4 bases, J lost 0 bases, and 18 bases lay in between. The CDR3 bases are TGTGCCAGCAGCCCCCCCTTGCGCAGGGGCACGAACACCGGGGAGCTGTTTTTT. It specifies CASSPPLRRGTNTGELFF.

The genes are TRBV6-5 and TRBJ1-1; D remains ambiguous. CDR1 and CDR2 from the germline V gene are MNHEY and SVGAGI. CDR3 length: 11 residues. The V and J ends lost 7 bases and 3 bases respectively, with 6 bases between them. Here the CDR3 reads CASMTYTEAFF. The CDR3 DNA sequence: TGTGCCAGCATGACTTACACTGAAGCTTTCTTT.

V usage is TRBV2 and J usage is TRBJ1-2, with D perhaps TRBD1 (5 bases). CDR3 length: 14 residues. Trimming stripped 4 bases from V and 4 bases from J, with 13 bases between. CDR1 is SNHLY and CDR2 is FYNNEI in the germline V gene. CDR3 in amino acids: CASSGQGQRYGYTF. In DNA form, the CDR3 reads TGTGCCAGCAGTGGGCAAGGACAACGCTATGGCTACACCTTC.

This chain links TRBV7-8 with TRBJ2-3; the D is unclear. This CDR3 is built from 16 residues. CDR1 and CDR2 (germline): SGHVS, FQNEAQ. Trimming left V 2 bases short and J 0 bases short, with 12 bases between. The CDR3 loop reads CASSLLGTYSTDTQYF. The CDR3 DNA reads TGTGCCAGCAGCTTACTAGGCACGTATAGCACAGATACGCAGTATTTT. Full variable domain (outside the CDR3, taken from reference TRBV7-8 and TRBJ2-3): GAGVSQSPRYKVAKRGQDVALRCDPISGHVSLFWYQQALGQGPEFLTYFQNEAQLDKSGLPSDRFFAERPEGSVSTLKIQRTQQEDSAVYLCASSLLGTYSTDTQYFGPGTRLTVL.

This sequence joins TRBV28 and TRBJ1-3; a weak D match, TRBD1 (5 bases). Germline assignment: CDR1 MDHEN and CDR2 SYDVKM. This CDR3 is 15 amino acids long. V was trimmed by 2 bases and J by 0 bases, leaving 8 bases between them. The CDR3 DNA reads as TGTGCCAGCAGTTTAGACAGTAGCTCTGGAAACACCATATATTTT. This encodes CASSLDSSSGNTIYF.

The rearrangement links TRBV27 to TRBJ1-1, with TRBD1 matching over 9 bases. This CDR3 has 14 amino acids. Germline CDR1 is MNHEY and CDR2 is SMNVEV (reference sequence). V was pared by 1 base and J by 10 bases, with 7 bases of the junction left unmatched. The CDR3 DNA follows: TGTGCCAGCAGTTTATTACCCCCGGGACAGGGAGCTTTCTTT. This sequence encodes CASSLLPPGQGAFF.

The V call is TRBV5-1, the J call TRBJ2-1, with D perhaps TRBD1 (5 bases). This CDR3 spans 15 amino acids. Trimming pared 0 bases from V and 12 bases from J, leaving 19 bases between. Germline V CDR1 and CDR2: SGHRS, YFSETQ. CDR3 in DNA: TGCGCCAGCAGCTTGGGTATACAGGCTACAAGTGGGCAGTTCTTC. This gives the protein CASSLGIQATSGQFF.

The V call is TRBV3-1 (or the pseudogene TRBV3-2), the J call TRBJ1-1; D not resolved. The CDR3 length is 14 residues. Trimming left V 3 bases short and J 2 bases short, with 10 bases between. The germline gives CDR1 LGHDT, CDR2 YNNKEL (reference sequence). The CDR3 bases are TGTGCCAGCAGCCACTACGCATCAAACACTGAAGCTTTCTTT. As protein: CASSHYASNTEAFF.

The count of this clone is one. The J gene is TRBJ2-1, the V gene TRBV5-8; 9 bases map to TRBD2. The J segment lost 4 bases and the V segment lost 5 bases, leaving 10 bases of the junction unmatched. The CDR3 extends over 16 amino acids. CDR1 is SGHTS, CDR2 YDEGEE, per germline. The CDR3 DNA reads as TGTGCCAGCAGGTCCGCGGGGGGGCCGAGGTACAATGAGCAGTTCTTC. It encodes CASRSAGGPRYNEQFF. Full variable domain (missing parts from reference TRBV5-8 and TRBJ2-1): EAGVTQSPTHLIKTRGQQATLRCSPISGHTSVYWYQQALGLGLQFLLWYDEGEERNRGNFPPRFSGRQFPNYSSELNVNALELEDSALYLCASRSAGGPRYNEQFFGPGTRLTVL.

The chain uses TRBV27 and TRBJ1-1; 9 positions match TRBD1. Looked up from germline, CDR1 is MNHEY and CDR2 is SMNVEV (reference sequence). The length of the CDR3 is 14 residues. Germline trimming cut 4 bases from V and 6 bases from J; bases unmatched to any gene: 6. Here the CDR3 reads CASSSSGTGPEAFF. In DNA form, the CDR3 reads TGTGCCAGCAGTTCCTCCGGGACAGGGCCTGAAGCTTTCTTT.

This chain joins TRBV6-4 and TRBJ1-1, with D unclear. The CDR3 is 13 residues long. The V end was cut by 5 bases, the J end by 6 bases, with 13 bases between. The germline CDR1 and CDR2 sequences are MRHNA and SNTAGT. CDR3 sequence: CASSSFRGAEAFF. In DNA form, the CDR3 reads TGTGCCAGCAGTTCCTTCCGGGGTGCTGAAGCTTTCTTT.

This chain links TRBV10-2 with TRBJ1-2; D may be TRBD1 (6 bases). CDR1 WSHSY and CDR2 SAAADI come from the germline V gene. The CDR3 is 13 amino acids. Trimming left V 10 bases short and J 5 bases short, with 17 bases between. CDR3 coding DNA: TGCGCCACCACCCCGCAGGGGATATATGGCTACACCTTC. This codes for CATTPQGIYGYTF.